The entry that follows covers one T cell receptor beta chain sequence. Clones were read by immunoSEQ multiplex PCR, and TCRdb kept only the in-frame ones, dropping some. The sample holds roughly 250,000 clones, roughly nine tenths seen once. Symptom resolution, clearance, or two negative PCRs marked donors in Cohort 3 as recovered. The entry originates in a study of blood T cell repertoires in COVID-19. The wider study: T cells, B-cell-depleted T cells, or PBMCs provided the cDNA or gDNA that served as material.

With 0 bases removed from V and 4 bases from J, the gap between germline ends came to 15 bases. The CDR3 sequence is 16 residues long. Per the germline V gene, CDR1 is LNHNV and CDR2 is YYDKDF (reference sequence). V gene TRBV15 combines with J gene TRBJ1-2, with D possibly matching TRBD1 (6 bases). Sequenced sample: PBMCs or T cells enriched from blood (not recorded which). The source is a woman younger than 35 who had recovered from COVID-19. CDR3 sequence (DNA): TGTGCCACCAGCAGAGATCTTTTGAACAGGGTCTATGGCTACACCTTC. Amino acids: CATSRDLLNRVYGYTF.